Listed below are T cell receptor beta chains from one sample, sequenced in a study of regulatory T cells in long-lasting Graves disease. In TCRdb, the multiplex PCR reads were re-called with MiXCR into one record per CDR3 protein. Among a few hundred thousand distinct CDR3 sequences listed, roughly 25% were seen once. The starting material was peripheral blood mononuclear cells (PBMCs), obtained when the disease was refractory, from a patient treated with antithyroid drugs. The receptor set was obtained from a woman aged 40 to 50 with Graves disease. CDR3s include the opening cysteine and the closing phenylalanine or tryptophan. D genes are given only for firm matches. Some rows have no size entry. The others give once, few or many, or a class for an expanded clone.

d_gene,v_gene,abundance,j_gene,CDR3nt,CDR3aa
.,TRBV9,.,TRBJ1-1,TGTGCCAGCAGCGAGTGGGGGACTGTCGGCACTGAAGCTTTCTTT,CASSEWGTVGTEAFF
.,TRBV10-1,few,TRBJ2-7,TGCGCCAGCAGTGAGTCGACGTGGGGGCTCTACGAGCAGTACTTC,CASSESTWGLYEQYF
.,TRBV20-1,.,TRBJ2-7,TGCAGTGCTAGAGGGGGCGGGCACGCCTACGAGCAGTACTTC,CSARGGGHAYEQYF
.,TRBV2,many,TRBJ2-7,TGTGCCAGCAGTGAAGCTAACGGGTGGGGTCTTCGAGACGAGCAGTACTTC,CASSEANGWGLRDEQYF
TRBD2,TRBV4-3,.,TRBJ2-1,TGCGCCAGCAGCCTACCGGGACTAGCGGGAGGTAATGAGCAGTTCTTC,CASSLPGLAGGNEQFF
.,TRBV7-6,many,TRBJ1-1,TGTGCCAGCAGCTTAGGTTTTTGGCAGGGTGGGAATAGGAACACTGAAGCTTTCTTT,CASSLGFWQGGNRNTEAFF
.,TRBV7-9,many,TRBJ2-5,TGTGCCAGCAGCTTAGGAACCGCTAAAGAGACCCAGTACTTC,CASSLGTAKETQYF
.,TRBV2,few,TRBJ2-3,TGTGCCAGCAGTAAGGGTGGTAGCACAGATACGCAGTATTTT,CASSKGGSTDTQYF
.,TRBV18,few,TRBJ2-5,TGTGCCAGCTCACCACCGTGGCGGGAGACCCAGTACTTC,CASSPPWRETQYF
TRBD2,TRBV2,.,TRBJ2-1,TGTGCCAGCAGACCGGGACTAGCACAATACAATGAGCAGTTCTTC,CASRPGLAQYNEQFF
.,TRBV12-3/TRBV12-4,many,TRBJ2-5,TGTGCCAGCAGTTTTCGGGCGGCACAAGAGACCCAGTACTTC,CASSFRAAQETQYF
.,TRBV28,many,TRBJ2-7,TGTGCCAGCAGGGGGGCGGTCTACGAGCAGTACTTC,CASRGAVYEQYF
TRBD2,TRBV28,many,TRBJ2-2,TGTGCCAGCAGCACTCCCGGGACTAGCGGGAGGGTGAACACCGGGGAGCTGTTTTTT,CASSTPGTSGRVNTGELFF
TRBD2,TRBV28,.,TRBJ2-1,TGTGCCAGCAGGCGGACTAGCGGGAGTAGGTCCCGGTCCTACAATGAGCAGTTCTTC,CASRRTSGSRSRSYNEQFF
.,TRBV2,.,TRBJ1-3,TGTGCCAGCAGTGAACGGGGTCCGGGAAACACCATATATTTT,CASSERGPGNTIYF
.,TRBV2,many,TRBJ1-4,TGTGCCAGCAGTGAAATCGGTTCCAGATTTAATGAAAAACTGTTTTTT,CASSEIGSRFNEKLFF
.,TRBV7-9,.,TRBJ1-3,TGTGCCAGCAGCCCGGGACCGAACTCTGGAAACACCATATATTTT,CASSPGPNSGNTIYF
TRBD1,TRBV4-2,few,TRBJ1-1,TGTGCCAGCAGCCTTGACAGGGCGAACACTGAAGCTTTCTTT,CASSLDRANTEAFF
.,TRBV20-1,.,TRBJ2-2,TGCAGTGCACCAGGACAGCTAGGATCGAACACCGGGGAGCTGTTTTTT,CSAPGQLGSNTGELFF
.,TRBV7-2,many,TRBJ1-2,TGTGCCAGCAGCTTAGGGAACTTTTTATTTAGCTACACCTTC,CASSLGNFLFSYTF